The source of this T cell receptor beta chain is a study of CD8 T cells in ankylosing spondylitis. As the method for making TCR beta libraries, quantitative 5'-RACE with molecular barcodes was used. Via MiXCR, TCRdb re-called the 5' RACE reads, giving one row per CDR3 protein. The data contain some 840,000 distinct CDR3 sequences, roughly 12% of them singletons. Study-wide points: Characteristic, it appeared, of ankylosing spondylitis blood was a TCR beta motif of eight highly homologous variants. Disease-linked clones reportedly showed significant enrichment in matched ankylosing spondylitis synovial fluid. The disease-linked clones had a CD8+ phenotype and low blood frequencies. Prior literature has documented some motif variants in synovial fluid and blood from reactive arthritis.

Concerning this clonotype itself: Its antigen is not known.

V lost 4 bases and J 6 bases, leaving 10 bases between the germline ends. The CDR3 has 12 residues. The receptor comes from a male donor with ankylosing spondylitis. V is TRBV12-3 or TRBV12-4 and J is TRBJ2-7, with a tentative D call TRBD2 (6 bases). The specimen was blood, either unsorted or a sorted T cell fraction (not recorded which). CDR3 sequence: CASSWAGSEQYF. The CDR3 DNA sequence: TGTGCCAGCAGTTGGGCCGGGAGCGAGCAGTACTTC.